This is a list of T cell receptor beta chains from one sample in a study of cytomegalovirus exposure and HLA in healthy donors. The protocol was immunoSEQ multiplex PCR, while the TCRdb copy is restricted to in-frame clones and leaves out a portion. The sample records about 180,000 clones, just over 75% being singletons. The sample taken for sequencing was PBMCs. The source of these receptors is a man younger than 30 in good health and CMV-seronegative. CDR3s include the opening cysteine and the closing phenylalanine or tryptophan. The order of the fields is V gene, J gene, D gene, CDR3 length, clone size, CDR3 protein, CDR3 DNA. D genes are given only for firm matches. Part of the rows lack a size; the others show once, few, many or a class for expanded clones.

TRBV2,TRBJ2-3,-,15,-,CASSDWGARTDTQYF,TGTGCCAGCAGTGACTGGGGAGCCCGCACAGATACGCAGTATTTT
TRBV7-2,TRBJ2-2,-,14,-,CASRQDWNTGELFF,TGTGCCAGCAGACAGGATTGGAACACCGGGGAGCTGTTTTTT
TRBV6-4,TRBJ2-5,TRBD2,15,few,CASSELAGGQETQYF,TGTGCCAGCAGTGAACTAGCGGGGGGGCAAGAGACCCAGTACTTC
TRBV7-2,TRBJ2-7,TRBD2,18,once,CASSKQAPSGRITHEQYF,TGTGCCAGCAGTAAACAGGCACCTAGCGGGAGGATTACCCACGAGCAGTACTTC
TRBV10-3,TRBJ1-2,-,14,few,CAIMKGLSGAGYTF,TGTGCCATCATGAAGGGGTTGAGTGGGGCTGGCTACACCTTC
TRBV21-1,TRBJ2-1,-,16,-,CASSAPGLAVINEQFF,TGTGCCAGCAGCGCACCGGGACTAGCGGTCATAAATGAGCAGTTCTTC
TRBV18,TRBJ1-1,-,13,-,CASSGYMNTEAFF,TGTGCCAGCTCAGGTTACATGAACACTGAAGCTTTCTTT
TRBV5-1,TRBJ1-3,TRBD1,15,-,CASSIRTGAGNTIYF,TGCGCCAGCAGCATACGGACAGGGGCCGGAAACACCATATATTTT
TRBV14,TRBJ2-1,-,15,once,CASSHQTGSYNEQFF,TGTGCCAGCAGCCACCAGACAGGATCCTACAATGAGCAGTTCTTC
TRBV6-6,TRBJ1-6,-,14,few,CASSQQGLHSPLHF,TGTGCCAGCAGCCAACAGGGTCTGCATTCACCCCTCCACTTT
TRBV2,TRBJ2-6,-,15,-,CASSEQGGGANVLTF,TGTGCCAGCAGTGAACAGGGCGGTGGGGCCAACGTCCTGACTTTC
TRBV18,TRBJ2-1,TRBD2,17,-,CASSPTRTSGGDNEQFF,TGTGCCAGCTCCCCCACTCGGACTAGCGGGGGGGACAATGAGCAGTTCTTC
TRBV5-1,TRBJ1-2,TRBD1,16,once,CASSLAPGQGARGYTF,TGCGCCAGCAGCTTGGCACCGGGACAGGGGGCCCGGGGCTACACCTTC
TRBV27,TRBJ1-2,TRBD1,14,-,CASSAGQANYGYTF,TGTGCCAGCAGTGCGGGACAGGCCAACTATGGCTACACCTTC
TRBV9,TRBJ2-2,-,16,-,CASSGQPGLLSGELFF,TGTGCTAGCAGCGGCCAGCCGGGACTCCTGAGCGGGGAGCTGTTTTTT
TRBV2,TRBJ1-5,TRBD1,14,-,CASNRDRDNQPQHF,TGTGCCAGTAACCGGGACAGGGACAATCAGCCCCAGCATTTT
TRBV29-1,TRBJ2-5,TRBD1,13,-,CSVWDRGKETQYF,TGCAGCGTTTGGGACAGGGGAAAAGAGACCCAGTACTTC
TRBV18,TRBJ1-1,-,16,-,CASSPTGQWTNTEAFF,TGTGCCAGCTCACCCACCGGACAGTGGACGAACACTGAAGCTTTCTTT